This is a list of T cell receptor beta chains from one sample in a study of T cell changes during pregnancy in multiple sclerosis. Sequenced by immunoSEQ multiplex PCR; TCRdb stores in-frame clones only, minus some. The sample has more than 65,000 clones, around 85% seen once. Sequencing used peripheral blood, obtained before pregnancy. The origin of the receptors is a female donor with multiple sclerosis, enrolled in a pregnancy study. Both conserved end residues are part of each CDR3. D genes are given only for firm matches. The size entry is marked missing in some rows and otherwise reads once, few, many or a size class.

clone_size | d_call | j_call | v_call | cdr3_nt | cdr3_aa
NA | NA | TRBJ2-3 | TRBV12-1 | TGTGCCAGCAGCTCCGGACTAGCGGGGCATCTTACGCAGTATTTT | CASSSGLAGHLTQYF
NA | TRBD2 | TRBJ2-5 | TRBV5-6 | TGTGCCACCAGGACTAGCGGGGGCCTCCCAATCGAGACCCAGTACTTC | CATRTSGGLPIETQYF
NA | TRBD1 | TRBJ2-4 | TRBV9 | TGTGCCAGCAGCGTAGGGACAGGGGGTGTGGACATTCAGTACTTC | CASSVGTGGVDIQYF
NA | NA | TRBJ1-5 | TRBV19 | TGTGCCAGTAGTATGGGGAACCCACAAGGGGCCTTTCAGCCCCAGCATTTT | CASSMGNPQGAFQPQHF
NA | NA | TRBJ2-1 | TRBV19 | TGTGCCAGTAGTATAACCCCCGACAGCTACAATGAGCAGTTCTTC | CASSITPDSYNEQFF
NA | NA | TRBJ1-3 | TRBV6-1 | TGTGCCAGCCTATACGGTGGAAACACCATATATTTT | CASLYGGNTIYF
NA | TRBD2 | TRBJ2-2 | TRBV7-6 | TGTGCCAGCAGCTTGCGGACTAGCGGGAGCGCTGAGGGCGGGGAGCTGTTTTTT | CASSLRTSGSAEGGELFF
NA | NA | TRBJ1-1 | TRBV5-1 | TGCGCCAGCAGCTTGGACAGGTATGAAGCTTTCTTT | CASSLDRYEAFF
many | NA | TRBJ1-5 | TRBV5-1 | TGCGCCAGCAGTCCGGAGGGGCAGAATCAGCCCCAGCATTTT | CASSPEGQNQPQHF
few | NA | TRBJ2-1 | TRBV28 | TGTGCCAGCAGTTTACTGGACAAGTACAATGAGCAGTTCTTC | CASSLLDKYNEQFF
NA | NA | TRBJ2-7 | TRBV5-1 | TGCGCCAGCAGCTTGGAGGCAGGGGTAAGCTCCTACGAGCAGTACTTC | CASSLEAGVSSYEQYF
NA | TRBD2 | TRBJ2-3 | TRBV5-1 | TGCGCCAGCAGCTTCTTTACTAGCGGGGTTAGCACAGATACGCAGTATTTT | CASSFFTSGVSTDTQYF
NA | NA | TRBJ2-7 | TRBV5-5 | TGTGCCAGCAGACGCCGGGACATTTCCTACGAGCAGTACTTC | CASRRRDISYEQYF
NA | TRBD1 | TRBJ2-5 | TRBV30 | TGTGCCTGGAGTGAAACAGGGGCACAAGAGACCCAGTACTTC | CAWSETGAQETQYF
NA | NA | TRBJ2-6 | TRBV4-3 | TGCGCCAGCACCCACGGGGGTGCTTCTGGGGCCAACGTCCTGACTTTC | CASTHGGASGANVLTF
NA | TRBD1 | TRBJ1-4 | TRBV19 | TGTGCCAGTAGTACACAGGGGCGGCCTTATGAAAAACTGTTTTTT | CASSTQGRPYEKLFF
NA | TRBD1 | TRBJ1-2 | TRBV7-3 | TGTGCCAGCAGCTCCCCGGGACAGCGGACCTTTGGCTACACCTTC | CASSSPGQRTFGYTF
NA | NA | TRBJ2-3 | TRBV9 | TGTGCCAGCAGCGTAGGAGGGTCTAGCACAGATACGCAGTATTTT | CASSVGGSSTDTQYF
NA | NA | TRBJ1-2 | TRBV19 | TGTGCCAGTAGTATAGTAGGGACACGCGGATATGGCTACACCTTC | CASSIVGTRGYGYTF
NA | TRBD1 | TRBJ2-7 | TRBV25-1 | TGTGCCAGCAGAACAGGGGTCTACGAGCAGTACTTC | CASRTGVYEQYF
once | NA | TRBJ1-4 | TRBV10-3 | TGTGCCATCAGTGAGTCGGGCGGACTGAATGAAAAACTGTTTTTT | CAISESGGLNEKLFF
NA | TRBD1 | TRBJ2-3 | TRBV5-1 | TGCGCCAGCAGCTTGGCCTTATTGGGACAGCGAACAGATACGCAGTATTTT | CASSLALLGQRTDTQYF
NA | NA | TRBJ1-1 | TRBV6-6 | TGTGCCAGCAGTTTTCAGGATAACACTGAAGCTTTCTTT | CASSFQDNTEAFF
NA | TRBD1 | TRBJ2-7 | TRBV12-5 | TGTGCTAGTGGTTTGCCGGGACAGGACTACGAGCAGTACTTC | CASGLPGQDYEQYF
NA | NA | TRBJ2-5 | TRBV30 | TGTGCCTGGAGTGTTTCATTGTCTGCGGAGACCCAGTACTTC | CAWSVSLSAETQYF
NA | NA | TRBJ2-7 | TRBV6-5 | TGTGCCAGCCGCCGGGACTTTGCCTACGAGCAGTACTTC | CASRRDFAYEQYF
few | TRBD1 | TRBJ1-2 | TRBV5-6 | TGTGCCAGCAGTCGTGGACAGGGGGAAGGCTACACCTTC | CASSRGQGEGYTF
NA | NA | TRBJ2-5 | TRBV30 | TGTGCCTGGAGAAGATTAGCGTCAGAGACCCAGTACTTC | CAWRRLASETQYF
NA | TRBD1 | TRBJ1-2 | TRBV5-6 | TGTGCCAGCAGTTTCCAGGGGGCTGCTGGCTACACCTTC | CASSFQGAAGYTF
once | TRBD1 | TRBJ1-1 | TRBV9 | TGTGCCAGCAGCGTAGGTGGGACAGGAATCATGAACACTGAAGCTTTCTTT | CASSVGGTGIMNTEAFF
NA | TRBD1 | TRBJ1-5 | TRBV19 | TGTGCCAGTAGTATTGGTACAGGGGGCAATCAGCCCCAGCATTTT | CASSIGTGGNQPQHF
NA | TRBD1 | TRBJ2-7 | TRBV29-1 | TGCAGCGTTGAAGGGACAGGCCTCTCCAAGTACTTC | CSVEGTGLSKYF
NA | NA | TRBJ2-7 | TRBV11-2 | TGTGCCAGCAGCATTAGACAAGGCTACGAGCAGTACTTC | CASSIRQGYEQYF
NA | NA | TRBJ1-6 | TRBV7-3 | TGTGCCAGCAGGCTTACAGGTTTCTCACCCCTCCACTTT | CASRLTGFSPLHF
few | NA | TRBJ2-7 | TRBV18 | TGTGCCAGCTCACCAGCAGGGATCACCACCTACGAGCAGTACTTC | CASSPAGITTYEQYF
NA | TRBD2 | TRBJ2-3 | TRBV7-9 | TGTGCCAGCAGCTTAGCGGTACTGCGGGGGGGCCTCTCAGATACGCAGTATTTT | CASSLAVLRGGLSDTQYF
NA | TRBD1 | TRBJ1-1 | TRBV2 | TGTGCCAGCAGTGCCGGGACAGGTTTGAACACTGAAGCTTTCTTT | CASSAGTGLNTEAFF
NA | NA | TRBJ1-5 | TRBV19 | TGTGCCAGTAGTACCTCTTCGACACCAAATCAGCCCCAGCATTTT | CASSTSSTPNQPQHF
NA | NA | TRBJ2-7 | TRBV10-2 | TGCGCCAGCAGGGTTGGGGCAGGGGCGAGCTCCTACGAGCAGTACTTC | CASRVGAGASSYEQYF